This T cell receptor beta chain stems from a study of beta chain features in type 1 diabetes. Notes on the study in general: Patients with Type 1 diabetes showed moderately but significantly shorter TCRB CDR3s in all four CD4+ subsets.

Cell sorting via CD45RO/CCR7/CD25/CD127/CD95/CD27 was performed to obtain CD4+ naive, central memory, regulatory and stem cell-like memory cells. What was sequenced were expressed TCRB transcripts, since all of the isolated RNA had been reverse transcribed. Generated by immunoSEQ multiplex PCR, the TCRdb table keeps only in-frame clones and is missing some. The data contain 450,000 to 550,000 clones, roughly 31% of them singletons. A note on this clone: Its antigen is not identified.

Germline V CDR1 and CDR2: SGHTA, FQGNSA. V was shortened by 2 bases and J by 1 base, with 15 bases between the two germline ends. This CDR3 has 16 amino acids. The chain uses TRBV7-2 and TRBJ2-7; D possibly uses TRBD1 or TRBD2 (5 bases each). The clonotype was recovered from a man aged 18 to 30 in good health. Sequences were obtained from naive CD4+ T cells from blood. CDR3 protein: CASSLYGQGVSYEQYF. In nucleotides, the CDR3 is TGTGCCAGCAGCTTATATGGGCAGGGAGTTTCCTACGAGCAGTACTTC.